The present entry profiles one TCR beta chain with its context. As yet, its antigen is unknown. Each sample used at least 6 million PBMCs. The CDR3 contains 15 residues. V was clipped by 5 bases and J by 5 bases, with 19 bases between them. Germline CDR1 is SEHNR and CDR2 is FQNEAQ (reference sequence). The sample is drawn from a study of blood T cells in healthy people across ages. Sample-barcoded 5' priming and a J-beta primer mix drove a second PCR of about 6 to 12 cycles. Each CDR3 protein is one row after TCRdb ran MiXCR on the 5' RACE reads. The sample lists under 2,000,000 distinct CDR3 sequences; around half were seen once. Study observations and caveats: Calculation of diversity from one million T cells yielded estimates considered to be underestimates. Unsorted PBMCs blocked a conclusive comparison of naive and antigen-experienced cells.

This sequence originates from a middle-aged woman in good health. Sample: blood. The chain is built from TRBV7-9 and TRBJ2-7; tentatively, D is TRBD2 (6 bases). The CDR3, as DNA: TGTGCCAGCAGCCCAGCGGGCAGGGTCGGAAACGAGCAGTACTTC. Translated: CASSPAGRVGNEQYF. Together with reference TRBV7-9 and TRBJ2-7, the CDR3 gives the full variable domain: DTGVSQNPRHKITKRGQNVTFRCDPISEHNRLYWYRQTLGQGPEFLTYFQNEAQLEKSRLLSDRFSAERPKGSFSTLEIQRTEQGDSAMYLCASSPAGRVGNEQYFGPGTRLTVT.